This T cell receptor (beta chain) is from a study of beta chain features in type 1 diabetes (dated by TCRdb to the late 2010s). Study-level background: Patients and healthy donors did not differ in mean age, gender distribution, total cell number or subset yield. A total of 85 million to 140 million sorted cells were examined across all samples, and the number of cells per subset was strongly correlated with RNA yield. The study compared the TCRB repertoires of sorted circulating CD4+ T cell subsets in recently diagnosed type 1 diabetes patients with those in matched healthy donors. Regulatory and stem cell-like memory subsets were isolated from only 8 patients and roughly 8 healthy donors, whereas naive and central memory subsets came from all 30 or so donors.

There are 13 amino acids in the CDR3, from cysteine to phenylalanine inclusive. The retained sequence is limited to the CDR3, 39 bases, with the frame set at the first base. V lost 5 bases and J lost 5 bases, and the count of bases not matched to a germline gene is 5. CDR1 and CDR2, per the germline V gene, are SQVTM and ANQGSEA. From each donor, a single peripheral blood sample of about 100 mL on average was drawn into heparinised tubes. Using a panel that included CD45RO, CCR7, CD25, CD127, CD95 and CD27, naive, central memory, regulatory and stem cell-like memory CD4+ T cells were sorted on a BD FACSAria II. All sorted populations exceeded 95% purity. PBMCs were separated immediately by Lymphoprep density gradient centrifugation and were stained directly, without being cultured. To minimize batch effects, samples were stained and sorted in pairs, one healthy donor with one patient per experiment.

General findings and caveats noted by the study authors: Shorter templates might be favored by PCR, yet because patient and control samples were amplified and corrected together, any such skew would affect both groups equally. Because cDNA was sequenced instead of genomic DNA, highly expressing activated cells could be over-represented, though the groups showed no difference in activation or CD3 levels. Type 1 diabetes patients showed a moderate but significant shortening of TCRB CDR3 length in all four CD4+ subsets. Because the HLA sub-analyses included only small numbers of individuals, any influence of HLA type on TCRB rearrangement was left unresolved. Fewer insertions and more nucleotide deletions at VDJ recombination sites were observed in patients with type 1 diabetes, implying thymic rearrangement abnormalities. Naive, central memory and regulatory TCRB repertoires appeared to be more similar among patients than among healthy donors.

The entire isolated RNA was reverse transcribed using the High Capacity cDNA Reverse Transcription Kit, and thus expressed TCRB transcripts were sequenced. Naive, central memory and regulatory T cell samples underwent deep immunoSEQ sequencing, averaging roughly 3.3 million total reads per sample. Sorted cells were lysed in RLT buffer and RNA was extracted with DNase-treated RNeasy Micro or Mini kits, depending on cell number. To prevent cross-contamination, every cell subset was processed on its own, while patient and healthy donor samples were processed together. Using the immunoSEQ multiplex PCR, TCRB sequences were amplified from cDNA into 87-bp fragments spanning the CDR3 region. The amplicons were sequenced using the Illumina HiSeq platform. The study's processing was this. Synthetic template baselines were used to correct PCR bias computationally, reads within Hamming distance 2 were collapsed together, and singletons that could not be merged were discarded. Reads were aligned against IMGT so that V, D and J genes, CDR3 length and insertions or deletions at six rearrangement sites could be assigned. Within each subset, clonotype counts were normalized to the number of sorted cells before true diversity and Gini coefficients were calculated with the tcR R package. The overlap coefficient, calculated on TCRB nucleotide sequences, was used to quantify repertoire sharing. TCRdb mirrors the immuneACCESS table, restricted to in-frame sequences. Some clones are absent from its copies; in checked studies, under half trace to an unresolved V gene, and the reason for the others is unknown. The V and J calls and clone size come from that table; D and trimming were worked out from the DNA. In all, the sample holds roughly 160,000 clones, and about 8.1% of those were seen once. The ten largest clones add up to around 0.5% of the sample.

Turning to this clone: Its specific antigen is unknown. Per-nucleotide qualities are absent, and no much larger clonotype sits a single base away.

The TCR was taken from a woman between 18 and 29 years old with type 1 diabetes. The material sequenced was central memory CD4+ T cells from blood. Here the chain combines TRBV29-1 and TRBJ1-5; TRBD1 agrees with 8 junctional bases. The DNA sequence is TGCAGCGTTAGGACAGGGTACGATCAGCCCCAGCATTTT. The translation is CSVRTGYDQPQHF. Outside the CDR3, residues come from the reference TRBV29-1 and TRBJ1-5 proteins, so the full variable domain is: SAVISQKPSRDICQRGTSLTIQCQVDSQVTMMFWYRQQPGQSLTLIATANQGSEATYESGFVIDKFPISRPNLTFSTLTVSNMSPEDSSIYLCSVRTGYDQPQHFGDGTRLSIL.